Given below is one TCR beta chain in context. Its specificity is unknown. The data were obtained in a study of T cell responses to AZD1222 COVID-19 vaccine. V shed 8 bases and J shed 3 bases, with 14 bases lying between them. Germline CDR1 reads MNHEY; CDR2 reads SMNVEV (reference sequence). The CDR3 covers 13 residues. The method was immunoSEQ multiplex PCR; TCRdb's version includes in-frame clones alone and lacks a portion of them. The sample has 150,000 to 200,000 clones; roughly nine tenths are singletons. Study-level findings and limits: CD4 TCRs associated with vaccination spanned spike, dominating at 160-218 and 743-854. Variant regions that are unmutated are reportedly the target of nearly half of spike-specific TCRs.

This chain connects TRBV27 to TRBJ2-7; D might be TRBD2 (7 bases). The material sequenced was peripheral blood, taken 28 days after the second AZD1222 dose. This clonotype was sampled from an adult who received the AZD1222 COVID-19 vaccine. The chain's CDR3 is CASGRDTSYEQYF. Written as DNA, the CDR3 is TGTGCCAGCGGGAGGGACACGAGCTACGAGCAGTACTTC.